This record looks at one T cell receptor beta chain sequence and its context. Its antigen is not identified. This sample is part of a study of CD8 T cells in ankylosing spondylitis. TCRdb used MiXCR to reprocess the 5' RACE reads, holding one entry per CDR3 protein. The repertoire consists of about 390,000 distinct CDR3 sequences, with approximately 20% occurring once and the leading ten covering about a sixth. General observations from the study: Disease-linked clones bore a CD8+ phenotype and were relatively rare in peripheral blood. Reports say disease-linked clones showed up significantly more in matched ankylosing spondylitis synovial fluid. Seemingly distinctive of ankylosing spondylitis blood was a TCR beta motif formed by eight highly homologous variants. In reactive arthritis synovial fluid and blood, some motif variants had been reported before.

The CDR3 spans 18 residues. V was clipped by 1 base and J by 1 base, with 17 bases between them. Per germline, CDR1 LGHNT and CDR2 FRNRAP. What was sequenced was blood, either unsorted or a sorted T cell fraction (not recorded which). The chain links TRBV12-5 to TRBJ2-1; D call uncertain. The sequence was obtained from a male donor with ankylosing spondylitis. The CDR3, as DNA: TGTGCTAGTGGTTTGGGCTCTTGGGCCGGGCGATCCTACAATGAGCAGTTCTTC. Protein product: CASGLGSWAGRSYNEQFF.